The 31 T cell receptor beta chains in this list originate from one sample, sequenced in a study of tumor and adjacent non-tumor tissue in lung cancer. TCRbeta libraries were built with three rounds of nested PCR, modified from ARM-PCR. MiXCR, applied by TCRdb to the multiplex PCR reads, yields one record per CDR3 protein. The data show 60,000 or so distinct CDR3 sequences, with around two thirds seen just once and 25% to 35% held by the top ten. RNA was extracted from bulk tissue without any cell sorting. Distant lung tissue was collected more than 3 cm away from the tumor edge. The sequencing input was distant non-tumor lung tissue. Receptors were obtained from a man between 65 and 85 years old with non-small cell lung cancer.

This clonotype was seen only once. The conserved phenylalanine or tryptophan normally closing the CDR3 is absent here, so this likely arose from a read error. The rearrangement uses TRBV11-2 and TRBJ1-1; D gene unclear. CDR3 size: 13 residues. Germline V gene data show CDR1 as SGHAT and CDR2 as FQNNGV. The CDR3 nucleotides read TGTGCCAGCAGCTTAAACGTGAACGCTGAAGCTTTCTCT. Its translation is CASSLNVNAEAFS.

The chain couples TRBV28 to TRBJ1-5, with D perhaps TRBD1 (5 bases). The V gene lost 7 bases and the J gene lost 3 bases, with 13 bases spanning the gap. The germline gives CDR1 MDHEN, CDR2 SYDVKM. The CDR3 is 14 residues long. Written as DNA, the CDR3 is TGTGCCAGCACCACCCAACAGGACAATCAGCCCCAGCATTTT. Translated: CASTTQQDNQPQHF. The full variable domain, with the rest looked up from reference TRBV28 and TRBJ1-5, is DVKVTQSSRYLVKRTGEKVFLECVQDMDHENMFWYRQDPGLGLRLIYFSYDVKMKEKGDIPEGYSVSREKKERFSLILESASTNQTSMYLCASTTQQDNQPQHFGDGTRLSIL.

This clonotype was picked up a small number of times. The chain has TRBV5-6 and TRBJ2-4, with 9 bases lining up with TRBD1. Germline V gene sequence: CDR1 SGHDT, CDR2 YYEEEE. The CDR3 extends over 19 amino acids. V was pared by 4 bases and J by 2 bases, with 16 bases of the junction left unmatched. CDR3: CASSRRDRESKGSKNIQYF. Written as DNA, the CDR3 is TGTGCCAGCAGCCGCCGGGACAGGGAGTCTAAGGGTTCCAAAAACATTCAGTACTTC.

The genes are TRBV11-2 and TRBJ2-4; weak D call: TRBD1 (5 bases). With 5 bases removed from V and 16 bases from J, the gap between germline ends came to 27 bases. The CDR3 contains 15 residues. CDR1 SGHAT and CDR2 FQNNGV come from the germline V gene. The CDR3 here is CASSLEGAAKNIQYF. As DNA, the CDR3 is TGTGCCAGCAGCCTCGAAGGGGCGGCCAAAAACATCCAATACTTC.

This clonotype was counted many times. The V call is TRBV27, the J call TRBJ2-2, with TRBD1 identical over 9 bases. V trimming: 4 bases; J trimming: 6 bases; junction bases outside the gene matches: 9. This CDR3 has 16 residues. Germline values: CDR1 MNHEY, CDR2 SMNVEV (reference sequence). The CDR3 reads CASSSPTGGRAGELFF. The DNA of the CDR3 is TGTGCCAGCAGTTCCCCGACAGGGGGGAGGGCCGGGGAGCTGTTTTTT.

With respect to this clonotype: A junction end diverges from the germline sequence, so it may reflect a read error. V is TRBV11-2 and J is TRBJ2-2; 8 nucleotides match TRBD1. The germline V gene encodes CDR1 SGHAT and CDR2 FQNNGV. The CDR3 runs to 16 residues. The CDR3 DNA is TGTGCCAGCAGCCTACAGGGGGTGTTGTTCGCCGGGGAGCTGCTTTTC. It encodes CASSLQGVLFAGELLF. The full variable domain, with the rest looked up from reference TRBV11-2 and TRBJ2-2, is EAGVAQSPRYKIIEKRQSVAFWCNPISGHATLYWYQQILGQGPKLLIQFQNNGVVDDSQLPKDRFSAERLKGVDSTLKIQPAKLEDSAVYLCASSLQGVLFAGELLFGEGSRLTVL.

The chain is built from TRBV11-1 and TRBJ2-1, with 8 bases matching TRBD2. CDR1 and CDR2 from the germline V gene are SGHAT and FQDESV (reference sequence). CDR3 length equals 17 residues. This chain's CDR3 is CAGSPGQRGSQINEQFF. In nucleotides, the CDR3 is TGTGCAGGCAGCCCTGGGCAGCGGGGGAGCCAAATCAATGAGCAGTTCTTC.

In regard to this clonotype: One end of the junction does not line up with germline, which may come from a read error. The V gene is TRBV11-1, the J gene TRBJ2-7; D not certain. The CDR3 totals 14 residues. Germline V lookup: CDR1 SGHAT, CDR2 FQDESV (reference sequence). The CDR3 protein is CASCLIERTYEQYF. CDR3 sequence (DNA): TGTGCCAGCTGCTTAATTGAGCGCACCTACGAACAGTACTTC.

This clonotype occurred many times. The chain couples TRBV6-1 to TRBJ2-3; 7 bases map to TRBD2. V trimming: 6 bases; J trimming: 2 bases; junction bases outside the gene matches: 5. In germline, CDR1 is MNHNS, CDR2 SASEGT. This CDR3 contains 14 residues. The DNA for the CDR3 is TGTGCCAGCAGGTTTAGCGGGTACACAGATACGCAGTATTTT. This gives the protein CASRFSGYTDTQYF.

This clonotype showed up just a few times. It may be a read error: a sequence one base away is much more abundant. The CDR3 DNA reads as TGTGTCAGCAGCCAAGATAATGGAGACAGAGCTTTCTTT. Translated: CVSSQDNGDRAFF. This chain uses TRBV4-2 with TRBJ1-1, with D perhaps matching TRBD1 (5 bases). The CDR3 is made up of 13 amino acids. Germline assignment: CDR1 LGHNA and CDR2 YNFKEQ.

The CDR3 DNA reads as TGCGCCAGCAGCCCAGGGACAGGGGATATGAGTTCACCCCTCCACTTT. It is translated as CASSPGTGDMSSPLHF. The gene calls are TRBV5-1 and TRBJ1-6; 10 nucleotides agree with TRBD1. There are 16 residues in the CDR3. The germline CDR1 and CDR2 sequences are SGHRS and YFSETQ. The V segment lost 4 bases and the J segment 9 bases; nucleotides outside the gene matches: 10.

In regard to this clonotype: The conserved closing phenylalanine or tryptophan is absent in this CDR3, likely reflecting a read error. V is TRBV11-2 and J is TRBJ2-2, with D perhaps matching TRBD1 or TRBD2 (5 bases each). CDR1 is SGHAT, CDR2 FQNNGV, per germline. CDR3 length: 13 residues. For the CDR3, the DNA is TGTGCCAGCAGTCCAAAGGGGACCGGGAAGCTGTTTCTT. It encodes CASSPKGTGKLFL.

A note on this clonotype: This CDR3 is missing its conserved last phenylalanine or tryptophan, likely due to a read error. The CDR3 coding sequence is TGTGCCAGCAGTTACCTTCGGGACAACACCGGGGAGCTGTTTACT. Its translation: CASSYLRDNTGELFT. The rearrangement links TRBV6-5 to TRBJ2-2, with D tentatively TRBD1 or TRBD2 (5 bases each). This CDR3 region has 15 residues. Germline values: CDR1 MNHEY, CDR2 SVGAGI. V was pared by 2 bases and J by 2 bases, with 9 bases between.

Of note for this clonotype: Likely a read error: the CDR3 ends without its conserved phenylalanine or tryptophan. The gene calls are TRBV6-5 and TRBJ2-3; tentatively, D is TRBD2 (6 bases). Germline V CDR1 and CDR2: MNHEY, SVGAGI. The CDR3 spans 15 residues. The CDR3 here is CTSSSNGRGGDTQYY. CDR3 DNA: TGTACCAGCAGTTCTAACGGGAGAGGAGGAGATACGCAGTATTAT.

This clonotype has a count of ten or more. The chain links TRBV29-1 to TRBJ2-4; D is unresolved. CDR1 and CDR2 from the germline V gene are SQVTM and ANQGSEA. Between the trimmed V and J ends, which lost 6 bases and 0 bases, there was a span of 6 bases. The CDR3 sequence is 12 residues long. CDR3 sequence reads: CSVELAKNIQYF. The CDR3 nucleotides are TGCAGCGTCGAGTTAGCCAAAAACATTCAGTACTTC.

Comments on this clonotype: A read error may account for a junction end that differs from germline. Here the CDR3 DNA reads TGTGCCAGCAGCTTAACAGTGGCTGGTGAAACTTTCTTT. Its translation is CASSLTVAGETFF. The genes are TRBV5-8 and TRBJ1-1; the D is unclear. The CDR3 has 13 amino acids. Germline CDR1 reads SGHTS; CDR2 reads YDEGEE.

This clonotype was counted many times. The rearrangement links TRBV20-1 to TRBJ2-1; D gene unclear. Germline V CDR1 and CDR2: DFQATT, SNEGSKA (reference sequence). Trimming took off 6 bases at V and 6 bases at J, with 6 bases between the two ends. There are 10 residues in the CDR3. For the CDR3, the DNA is TGCAGTGCACAGATCAATGAGCAGTTCTTC. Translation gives CSAQINEQFF.

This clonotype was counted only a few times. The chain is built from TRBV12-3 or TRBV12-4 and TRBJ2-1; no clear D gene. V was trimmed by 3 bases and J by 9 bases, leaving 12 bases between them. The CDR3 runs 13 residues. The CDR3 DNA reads TGTGCCAGCAGTTTTGGGTTTAGTATTGAGCAGTTCTTC. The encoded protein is CASSFGFSIEQFF.

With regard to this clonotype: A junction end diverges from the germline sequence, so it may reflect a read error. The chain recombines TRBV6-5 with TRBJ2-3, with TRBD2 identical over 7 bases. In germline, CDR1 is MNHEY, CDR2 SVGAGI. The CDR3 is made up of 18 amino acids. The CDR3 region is CASTYTPGGGVFADTQYF. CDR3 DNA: TGTGCCAGCACTTACACCCCGGGTGGGGGGGTGTTCGCAGATACGCAGTATTTT.

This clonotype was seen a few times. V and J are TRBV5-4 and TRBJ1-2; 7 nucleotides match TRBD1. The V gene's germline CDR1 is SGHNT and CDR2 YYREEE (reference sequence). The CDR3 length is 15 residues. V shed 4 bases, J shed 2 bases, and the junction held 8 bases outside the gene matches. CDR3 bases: TGTGCCAGCAGCATGCAGGGGGGACGCAACTATGGCTACACCTTC. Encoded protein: CASSMQGGRNYGYTF.

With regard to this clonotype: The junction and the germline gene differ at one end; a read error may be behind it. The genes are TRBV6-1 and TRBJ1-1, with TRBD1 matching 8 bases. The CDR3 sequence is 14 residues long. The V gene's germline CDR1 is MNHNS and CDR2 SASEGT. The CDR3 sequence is CTSRDRRTGFEAFF. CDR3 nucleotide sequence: TGTACCAGCAGGGACAGGCGGACAGGGTTCGAAGCTTTCTTT.

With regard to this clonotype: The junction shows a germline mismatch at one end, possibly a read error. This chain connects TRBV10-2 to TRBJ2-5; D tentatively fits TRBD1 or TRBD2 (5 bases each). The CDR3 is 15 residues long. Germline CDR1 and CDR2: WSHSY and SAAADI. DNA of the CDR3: TGCGCCAGCAGTGATGTAGGGGCGGGTCAAGAGACCCGGTACTTC. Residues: CASSDVGAGQETRYF.

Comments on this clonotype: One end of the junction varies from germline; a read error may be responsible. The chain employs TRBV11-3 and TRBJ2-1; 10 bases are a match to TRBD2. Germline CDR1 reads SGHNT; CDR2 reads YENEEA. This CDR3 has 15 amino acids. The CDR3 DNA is TGTGCTAGCAGCCTTCTAGCGGGGGTCAACAATGAGCAGATCTTC. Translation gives CASSLLAGVNNEQIF.

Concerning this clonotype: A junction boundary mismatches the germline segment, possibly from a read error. Here the CDR3 reads CASSPRGGSHEQHF. CDR3 nucleotide sequence: TGTGCCAGCAGCCCCCGGGGGGGAAGCCACGAGCAGCACTTC. V gene TRBV11-2 combines with J gene TRBJ2-7; 8 nucleotides line up with TRBD2. The germline V gene encodes CDR1 SGHAT and CDR2 FQNNGV. CDR3 length equals 14 residues.

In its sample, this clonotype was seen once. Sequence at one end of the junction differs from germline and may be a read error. The CDR3 DNA reads as TGTGCCAGCAGCTTGGGACAAGCGAAGACCGGGGAGCTTTTTTTT. It encodes CASSLGQAKTGELFF. This chain joins TRBV11-2 and TRBJ2-2, with a weak D call TRBD1 (6 bases). The CDR3 runs to 15 residues. Germline CDR1 reads SGHAT; CDR2 reads FQNNGV.

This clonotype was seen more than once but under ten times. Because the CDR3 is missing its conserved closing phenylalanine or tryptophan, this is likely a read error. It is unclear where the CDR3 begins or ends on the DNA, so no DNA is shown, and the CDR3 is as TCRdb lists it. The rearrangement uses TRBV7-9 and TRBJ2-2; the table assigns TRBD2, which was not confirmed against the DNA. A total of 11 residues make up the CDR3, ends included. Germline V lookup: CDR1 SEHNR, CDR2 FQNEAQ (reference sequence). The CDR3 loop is CASSFPRELLL.

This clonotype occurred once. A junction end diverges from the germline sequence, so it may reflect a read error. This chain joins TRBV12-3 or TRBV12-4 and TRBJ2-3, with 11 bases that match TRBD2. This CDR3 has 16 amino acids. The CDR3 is CASTWRLAGITDMQYF. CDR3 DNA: TGTGCCAGCACTTGGAGACTAGCGGGGATCACAGATATGCAGTATTTT.

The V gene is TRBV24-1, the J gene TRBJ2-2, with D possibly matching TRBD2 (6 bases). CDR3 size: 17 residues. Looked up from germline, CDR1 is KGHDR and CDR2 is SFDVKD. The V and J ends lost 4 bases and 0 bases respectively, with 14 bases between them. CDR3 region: CATSDPLGGSNTGELFF. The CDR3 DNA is TGTGCCACCAGTGACCCCCTGGGGGGATCGAACACCGGGGAGCTGTTTTTT.

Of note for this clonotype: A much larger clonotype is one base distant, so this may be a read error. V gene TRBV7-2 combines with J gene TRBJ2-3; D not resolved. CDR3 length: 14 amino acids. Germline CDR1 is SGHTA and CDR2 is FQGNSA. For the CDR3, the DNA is TGTGCCAGCTGCTTCGAGCGCCACACAGATACGCAGTATTTT. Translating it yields CASCFERHTDTQYF. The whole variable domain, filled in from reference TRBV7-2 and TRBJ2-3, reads GAGVSQSPSNKVTEKGKDVELRCDPISGHTALYWYRQSLGQGLEFLIYFQGNSAPDKSGLPSDRFSAERTGGSVSTLTIQRTQQEDSAVYLCASCFERHTDTQYFGPGTRLTVL.

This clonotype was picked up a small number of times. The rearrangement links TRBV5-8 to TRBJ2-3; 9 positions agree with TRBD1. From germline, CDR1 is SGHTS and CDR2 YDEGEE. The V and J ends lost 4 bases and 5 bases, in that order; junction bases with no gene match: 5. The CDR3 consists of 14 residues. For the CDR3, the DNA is TGTGCCAGCAGCCCCGGACAGGGGTTAGATACGCAGTATTTT. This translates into CASSPGQGLDTQYF.

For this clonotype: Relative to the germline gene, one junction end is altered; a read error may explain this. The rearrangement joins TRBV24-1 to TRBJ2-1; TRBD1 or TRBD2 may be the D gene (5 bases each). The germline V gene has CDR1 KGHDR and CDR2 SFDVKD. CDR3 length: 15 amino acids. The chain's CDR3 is CATTLTRDENNEQLF. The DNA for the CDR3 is TGTGCCACCACCTTAACTCGGGACGAGAACAATGAGCAGTTATTC.